This paragraph reports one T cell receptor (beta chain). Assay used: immunoSEQ multiplex PCR; TCRdb lists only in-frame clones, some missing. Found here are about 130,000 clones, under 95% of them singletons; the top ten hold about 1.9%. This specimen belongs to a study of T cell responses to AZD1222 COVID-19 vaccine. The CDR3 is 14 amino acids. With V trimmed by 4 bases and J by 10 bases, 7 bases remained unmatched. Germline CDR1 SGHDT, CDR2 YYEEEE. This rearrangement joins TRBV5-6 to TRBJ1-6, with 8 positions matching TRBD1. The input for sequencing was peripheral blood, taken on day 0 of AZD1222 vaccination. The origin of this receptor is an adult in good health. The CDR3 is CASSLGTGSSPLHF. In nucleotides, the CDR3 is TGTGCCAGCAGCCTTGGGACAGGTTCCTCACCCCTCCACTTT.